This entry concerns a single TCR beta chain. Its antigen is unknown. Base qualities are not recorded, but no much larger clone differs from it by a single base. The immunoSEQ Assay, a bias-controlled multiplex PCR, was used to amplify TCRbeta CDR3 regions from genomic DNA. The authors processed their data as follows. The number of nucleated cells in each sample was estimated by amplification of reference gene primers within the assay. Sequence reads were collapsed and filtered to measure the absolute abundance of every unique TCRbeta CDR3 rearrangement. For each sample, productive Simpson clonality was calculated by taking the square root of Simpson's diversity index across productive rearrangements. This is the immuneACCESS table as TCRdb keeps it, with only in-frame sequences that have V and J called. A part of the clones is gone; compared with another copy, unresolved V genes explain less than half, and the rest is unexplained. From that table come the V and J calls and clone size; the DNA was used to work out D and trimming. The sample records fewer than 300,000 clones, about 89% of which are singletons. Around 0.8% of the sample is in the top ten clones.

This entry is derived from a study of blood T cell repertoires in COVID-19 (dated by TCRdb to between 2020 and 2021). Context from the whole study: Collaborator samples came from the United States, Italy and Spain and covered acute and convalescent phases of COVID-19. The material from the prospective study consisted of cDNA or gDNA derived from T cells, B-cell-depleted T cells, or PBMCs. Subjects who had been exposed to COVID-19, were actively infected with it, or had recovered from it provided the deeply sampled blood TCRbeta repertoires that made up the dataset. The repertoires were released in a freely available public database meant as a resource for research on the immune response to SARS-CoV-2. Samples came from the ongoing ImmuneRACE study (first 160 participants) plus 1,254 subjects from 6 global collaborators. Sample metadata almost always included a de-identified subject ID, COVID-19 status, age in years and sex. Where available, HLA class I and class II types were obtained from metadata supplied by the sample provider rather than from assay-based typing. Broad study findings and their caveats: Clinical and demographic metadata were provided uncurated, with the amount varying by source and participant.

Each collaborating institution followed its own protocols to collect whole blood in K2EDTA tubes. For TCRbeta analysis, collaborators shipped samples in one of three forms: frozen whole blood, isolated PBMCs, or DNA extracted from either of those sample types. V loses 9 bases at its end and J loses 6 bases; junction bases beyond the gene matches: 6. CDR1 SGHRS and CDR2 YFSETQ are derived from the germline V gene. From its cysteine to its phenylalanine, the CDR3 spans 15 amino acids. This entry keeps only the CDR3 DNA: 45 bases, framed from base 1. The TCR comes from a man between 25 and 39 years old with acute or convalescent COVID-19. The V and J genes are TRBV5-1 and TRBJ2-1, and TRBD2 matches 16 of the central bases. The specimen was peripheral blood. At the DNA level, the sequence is TGCGCCACTAAAGGGACTAGCGGGGGGGCCAATGAGCAGTTCTTC. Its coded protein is CATKGTSGGANEQFF.